This passage covers 9 T cell receptor beta chains from one sample sequenced in a study of control samples from healthy donors and cancer patients. Assay used: immunoSEQ multiplex PCR; TCRdb lists only in-frame clones, some missing. The profile covers about 110,000 clones, with around nine tenths appearing a single time and 15% to 20% taken by the ten largest. Input material: blood. All receptors come from a woman in her fifties or sixties in good health.

The J gene is TRBJ2-1, the V gene TRBV7-3, with a tentative D call TRBD2 (6 bases). CDR1 is SGHTA and CDR2 is FQGTGA in the germline V gene. Trimming removed 2 bases at V and 0 bases at J, with 11 bases between. This CDR3 is 16 amino acids long. CDR3: CASSLVSGSSYNEQFF. The CDR3 DNA reads TGTGCCAGCAGCTTAGTTAGCGGCAGCTCCTACAATGAGCAGTTCTTC.

V is TRBV11-2 and J is TRBJ2-3; D is perhaps TRBD2 (6 bases). V was pared by 2 bases and J by 5 bases, with 20 bases between. This CDR3 is 17 amino acids long. Per germline, CDR1 SGHAT and CDR2 FQNNGV. The CDR3 region is CASSLLRGRRKGDTQYF. DNA of the CDR3: TGTGCCAGCAGCTTATTACGGGGGAGGCGGAAGGGAGATACGCAGTATTTT.

The rearrangement joins TRBV3-1 (or the pseudogene TRBV3-2) to TRBJ1-5; D is undetermined. Germline values: CDR1 LGHDT, CDR2 YNNKEL (reference sequence). The CDR3 extends over 13 amino acids. V was shortened by 3 bases and J by 5 bases, with 8 bases between the two germline ends. The CDR3 nucleotides read TGTGCCAGCAGCCAGAGCCTGGATCAGCCCCAGCATTTT. Residues: CASSQSLDQPQHF.

This rearrangement joins TRBV25-1 to TRBJ1-1, with 8 bases that match TRBD1. V dropped 4 bases and J dropped 3; count of bases not matched to a gene: 13. From germline, CDR1 is MGHDK and CDR2 SYGVNS. This CDR3 comprises 17 residues. The CDR3 sequence: CASSAPRGRRGDTEAFF. For the CDR3, the DNA is TGTGCCAGCAGTGCCCCCAGGGGGCGGAGAGGAGACACTGAAGCTTTCTTT.

The chain's CDR3 is CASSADRVGNQPQHF. As DNA, the CDR3 is TGTGCCAGCAGTGCCGACAGGGTTGGGAATCAGCCCCAGCATTTT. V gene TRBV25-1 combines with J gene TRBJ1-5, with TRBD1 matching 7 bases. V shed 4 bases and J 4 bases; nucleotides not matched to a gene: 7. Germline V CDR1 and CDR2: MGHDK, SYGVNS. The CDR3 runs 15 residues.

V gene TRBV30 combines with J gene TRBJ2-7; D may correspond to TRBD1 or TRBD2 (5 bases each). Germline lookup yields CDR1 GTSNPN and CDR2 SVGIG (reference sequence). The CDR3 covers 14 residues. The V end lost 5 bases, the J end lost 6 bases, and 20 bases lay between the germline ends. DNA for the CDR3: TGTGCCTGGGGGGAGACGGCAGGGAAGCGCGAGCAGTACTTC. As protein: CAWGETAGKREQYF.

The J gene is TRBJ1-5, the V gene TRBV28, with D unresolved. The CDR3 is 15 residues long. Trimming removed 6 bases at V and 6 bases at J, with 18 bases between. Germline V lookup: CDR1 MDHEN, CDR2 SYDVKM. CDR3 sequence: CASRLPAGGIQPQHF. CDR3 nucleotide sequence: TGTGCCAGCAGACTCCCGGCGGGAGGGATTCAGCCCCAGCATTTT.

The chain employs TRBV29-1 and TRBJ1-2; 11 bases align to TRBD1. Trimming at V came to 4 bases and at J to 2 bases, leaving 18 bases not matched to a gene. Germline V gene lookup returns CDR1 SQVTM and CDR2 ANQGSEA. This CDR3 is built from 19 residues. CDR3 nucleotide sequence: TGCAGCGTTGTAAATAGGGGACAGGGGGTTACTCTTCAAAACTATGGCTACACCTTC. Its protein product is CSVVNRGQGVTLQNYGYTF.

V gene TRBV7-9 combines with J gene TRBJ2-3; 10 bases map to TRBD2. There are 16 residues in the CDR3. Germline trimming cut 4 bases from V and 2 bases from J; bases unmatched to any gene: 6. From germline, CDR1 is SEHNR and CDR2 FQNEAQ (reference sequence). The CDR3 nucleotides read TGTGCCAGCAGCTCCGGGACTAGCGACTACACAGATACGCAGTATTTT. As protein: CASSSGTSDYTDTQYF.